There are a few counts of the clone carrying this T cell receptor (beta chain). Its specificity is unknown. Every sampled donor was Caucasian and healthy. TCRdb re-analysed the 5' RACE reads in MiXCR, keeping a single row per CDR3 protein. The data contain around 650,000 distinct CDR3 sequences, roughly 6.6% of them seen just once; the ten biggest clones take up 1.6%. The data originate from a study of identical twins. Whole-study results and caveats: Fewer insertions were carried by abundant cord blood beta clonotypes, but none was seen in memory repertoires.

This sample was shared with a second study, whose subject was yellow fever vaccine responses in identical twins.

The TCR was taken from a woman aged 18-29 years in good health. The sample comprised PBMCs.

The CDR3 nucleotides are TGTGCCAGCAGCAACACCGGAAGTGAGCAGTTCTTC. This gives the protein CASSNTGSEQFF. The chain uses TRBV12-3 or TRBV12-4 and TRBJ2-1; D is unclear. V gave up 6 bases and J gave up 9 bases, with 12 bases separating them. The CDR3 length is 12 residues.